The next 17 T cell receptor beta chains were all read from a single sample in a study of spatial heterogeneity in lung cancer. Time point reported: blood at routine non-recurrence follow-up after resection. Sequencing was performed on whole RNA extracted from tumor and nontumor lung tissue, or from frozen PBMC, and the material was left unsorted. TCRdb recomputed calls from the 5' RACE reads with MiXCR, one row per CDR3 protein. The sample gives around 47,000 distinct CDR3 sequences, around 6.7% of which show up once; approximately 40% is in the top ten. This material consisted of PBMCs, taken at follow-up. The receptors stem from a female donor with early-stage non-small cell lung cancer.

This clonotype was recorded many times. The chain has TRBV20-1 and TRBJ2-2; D assignment may be TRBD1 or TRBD2 (5 bases each). The CDR3 is 15 residues long. Germline V lookup: CDR1 DFQATT, CDR2 SNEGSKA (reference sequence). V gave up 6 bases and J gave up 2 bases, with 16 bases separating them. CDR3 coding DNA: TGCAGTGCGCCCCCGGGACGCTCCAACACCGGGGAGCTGTTTTTT. Protein: CSAPPGRSNTGELFF.

This clonotype came up many times. This chain links TRBV12-3 or TRBV12-4 with TRBJ2-2; the D gene is possibly TRBD1 (5 bases). The CDR3 spans 13 residues. V gave up 8 bases and J gave up 7 bases, with 14 bases separating them. The CDR3 bases are TGTGCCAGCGGAAATCAGGGAAGCGGGGAGCTGTTTTTT. Encoded protein: CASGNQGSGELFF.

At least ten counts were recorded for this clonotype. The chain is built from TRBV11-2 and TRBJ2-7, with 7 bases fitting TRBD1. Germline V lookup: CDR1 SGHAT, CDR2 FQNNGV. The CDR3 consists of 14 residues. The J segment lost 6 bases and the V segment lost 1 base, leaving 6 bases of the junction unmatched. This chain's CDR3 is CASSLVRGQFEQYF. DNA of the CDR3: TGTGCCAGCAGCTTAGTTAGGGGACAGTTCGAGCAGTACTTC.

This clonotype showed up many times. The genes are TRBV7-2 and TRBJ1-4, with D possibly matching TRBD1 (5 bases). Trimming took off 2 bases at V and 7 bases at J, with 11 bases between the two ends. This CDR3 has 14 residues. The V gene's germline CDR1 is SGHTA and CDR2 FQGNSA. The CDR3 bases are TGTGCCAGCAGCTTACGGCCAGGGAGTGAAAAACTGTTTTTT. It codes for CASSLRPGSEKLFF. The full variable domain, with the rest looked up from reference TRBV7-2 and TRBJ1-4, is GAGVSQSPSNKVTEKGKDVELRCDPISGHTALYWYRQSLGQGLEFLIYFQGNSAPDKSGLPSDRFSAERTGGSVSTLTIQRTQQEDSAVYLCASSLRPGSEKLFFGSGTQLSVL.

This clonotype was seen a few times. The V gene is TRBV20-1, the J gene TRBJ1-5; TRBD1 is a possible D gene (6 bases). The CDR3 extends over 13 amino acids. With 5 bases removed from V and 7 bases from J, the gap between germline ends came to 15 bases. Germline values: CDR1 DFQATT, CDR2 SNEGSKA (reference sequence). The CDR3 here is CSAEGGIGQPQHF. The CDR3 DNA follows: TGCAGTGCTGAGGGGGGAATTGGGCAGCCCCAGCATTTT.

There are a few counts of this clonotype. The chain joins TRBV20-1 to TRBJ1-1; D is possibly TRBD1 (5 bases). Between the trimmed V and J ends, which lost 2 bases and 1 base, there was a span of 14 bases. Germline V gives CDR1 DFQATT, CDR2 SNEGSKA (reference sequence). The CDR3 loop spans 15 amino acids. The CDR3 reads CSARLRRGTNTEAFF. The CDR3, as DNA: TGCAGTGCTAGATTGAGGAGGGGAACGAACACTGAAGCTTTCTTT.

The chain links TRBV24-1 to TRBJ1-2; D call uncertain. CDR1 and CDR2 from the germline V gene are KGHDR and SFDVKD. Trimming shortened V by 2 bases and J by 3 bases, and 9 bases separated the two germline ends. This CDR3 is built from 14 residues. The CDR3 nucleotides read TGTGCCACCAGTGATTCGCGCAGCTACTATGGCTACACCTTC. The encoded protein is CATSDSRSYYGYTF.

There are many counts of this clonotype. V gene TRBV7-2 combines with J gene TRBJ2-5; tentatively, D is TRBD1 or TRBD2 (5 bases each). Germline CDR1 SGHTA, CDR2 FQGNSA. Trimming stripped 3 bases from V and 9 bases from J, with 8 bases between. The CDR3 has 11 amino acids. The CDR3 bases are TGTGCCAGCAGCTTTTTGGGGGCCCAGTACTTC. It is translated as CASSFLGAQYF.

This clonotype was detected many times. The chain employs TRBV9 and TRBJ1-4, with a weak D call TRBD1 (6 bases). The CDR3 extends over 21 amino acids. Deletions cut 0 bases from V and 8 bases from J, with 32 bases between. Germline V CDR1 and CDR2: SGDLS, YYNGEE. The CDR3 DNA follows: TGTGCCAGCAGCGTAGGGGGACATAGGATCTTTCGGTCTCCCCGCCAAGAAAAACTGTTTTTT. This sequence encodes CASSVGGHRIFRSPRQEKLFF.

This clonotype was found many times. The gene calls are TRBV7-2 and TRBJ1-2, with unresolved D. V lost 0 bases, J lost 4 bases, and 3 bases lay in between. The CDR3 runs to 12 residues. CDR1 is SGHTA, CDR2 FQGNSA, per germline. CDR3 amino acids: CASSLAAYGYTF. The CDR3 nucleotides are TGTGCCAGCAGCTTAGCAGCCTATGGCTACACCTTC.

This clonotype was recorded a few times. This chain links TRBV5-1 with TRBJ1-1; D remains unclear. The length of the CDR3 is 14 residues. CDR1 and CDR2 from the germline V gene are SGHRS and YFSETQ. Trimming took 0 bases from V and 7 from J, leaving 13 bases between them. The CDR3 DNA reads TGCGCCAGCAGCTTGGAGAGCTCGTCACTTGAAGCTTTCTTT. It encodes CASSLESSSLEAFF.

In this sample, this clonotype turned up many times. The chain combines TRBV7-2 with TRBJ2-5, with TRBD1 matching over 9 bases. The J segment lost 1 base and the V segment lost 2 bases, leaving 2 bases of the junction unmatched. Germline V gene lookup returns CDR1 SGHTA and CDR2 FQGNSA. The CDR3 contains 15 residues. CDR3 sequence (DNA): TGTGCCAGCAGCTTAAACAGGGGGCCCCAAGAGACCCAGTACTTC. This sequence encodes CASSLNRGPQETQYF.

The J gene is TRBJ1-2, the V gene TRBV12-3 or TRBV12-4; D not resolved. The V end lost 3 bases, the J end lost 1 base, and 6 bases lay between the germline ends. The CDR3 has 13 amino acids. This CDR3 reads CASSLRVNYGYTF. The CDR3 DNA follows: TGTGCCAGCAGTTTGCGGGTTAACTATGGCTACACCTTC.

A remark on this clonotype: With a much larger clone just one base away, this may be a read error. The chain carries TRBV7-6 and TRBJ2-5, with D unresolved. The germline gives CDR1 SGHVS, CDR2 FNYEAQ. This CDR3 region has 12 residues. CDR3 sequence: CASSSGEETLYF. CDR3 DNA sequence: TGTGCCAGCAGCTCAGGCGAAGAGACCCTGTACTTC.

In this sample, this clonotype turned up many times. The rearrangement uses TRBV7-2 and TRBJ2-3; D possibly matches TRBD1 or TRBD2 (6 bases each). The germline CDR1 and CDR2 sequences are SGHTA and FQGNSA. This CDR3 comprises 17 residues. The V gene lost 1 base and the J gene lost 8 bases, with 22 bases spanning the gap. CDR3 bases: TGTGCCAGCAGCTTAGGGTCGGCCGGGGGCCCACGGGGTACGCAGTATTTT. This translates into CASSLGSAGGPRGTQYF.

Ten or more counts support this clonotype. CDR3 residues: CASSLIAGGLWGSNEQFF. For the CDR3, the DNA is TGTGCCAGCAGCTTGATAGCGGGGGGCCTCTGGGGGTCCAATGAGCAGTTCTTC. J is TRBJ2-1 and V is TRBV5-4; 10 bases agree with TRBD2. CDR3 size: 18 residues. Germline CDR1 and CDR2: SGHNT and YYREEE (reference sequence). J gave up 6 bases and V 1 base, and 13 bases lay outside the gene matches.

This clonotype was found many times. The chain employs TRBV20-1 and TRBJ1-6; D may be TRBD1 (6 bases). CDR3 length: 17 amino acids. The germline V and J ends were trimmed by 6 bases and 0 bases, with 18 bases remaining between them. Looked up from germline, CDR1 is DFQATT and CDR2 is SNEGSKA (reference sequence). DNA for the CDR3: TGCAGTGCGATACGACAGGAATTTTCCTCCTATAATTCACCCCTCCACTTT. Translating gives CSAIRQEFSSYNSPLHF.